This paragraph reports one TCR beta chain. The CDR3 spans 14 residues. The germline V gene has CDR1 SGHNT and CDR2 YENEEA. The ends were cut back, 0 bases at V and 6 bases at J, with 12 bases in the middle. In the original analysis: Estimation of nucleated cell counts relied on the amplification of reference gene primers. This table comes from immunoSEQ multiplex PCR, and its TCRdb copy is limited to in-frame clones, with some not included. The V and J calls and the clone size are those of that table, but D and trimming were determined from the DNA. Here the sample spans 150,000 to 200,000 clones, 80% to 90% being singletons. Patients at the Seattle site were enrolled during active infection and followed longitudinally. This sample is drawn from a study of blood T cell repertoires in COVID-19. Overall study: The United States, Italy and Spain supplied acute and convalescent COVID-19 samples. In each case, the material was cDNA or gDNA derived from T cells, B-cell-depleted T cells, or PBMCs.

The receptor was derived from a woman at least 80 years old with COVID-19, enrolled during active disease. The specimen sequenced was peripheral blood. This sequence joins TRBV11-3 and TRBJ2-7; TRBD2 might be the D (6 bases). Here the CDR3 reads CASSLDAGKVEQYF. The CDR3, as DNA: TGTGCCAGCAGCTTAGATGCGGGGAAGGTCGAGCAGTACTTC.